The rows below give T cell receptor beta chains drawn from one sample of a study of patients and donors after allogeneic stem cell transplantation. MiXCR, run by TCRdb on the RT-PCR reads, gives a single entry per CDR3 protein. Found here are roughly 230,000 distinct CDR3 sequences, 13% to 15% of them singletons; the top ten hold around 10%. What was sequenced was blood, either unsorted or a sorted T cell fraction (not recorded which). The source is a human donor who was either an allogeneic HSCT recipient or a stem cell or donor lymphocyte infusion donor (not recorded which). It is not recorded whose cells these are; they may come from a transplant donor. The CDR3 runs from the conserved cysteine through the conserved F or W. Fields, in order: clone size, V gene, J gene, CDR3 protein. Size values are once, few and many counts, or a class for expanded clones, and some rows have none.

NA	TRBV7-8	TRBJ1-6	CASSTGTAHNSPLHF
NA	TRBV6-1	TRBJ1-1	CASREIQQNTEAFF
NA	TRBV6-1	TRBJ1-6	CASRPIPKGSYNSPLHF
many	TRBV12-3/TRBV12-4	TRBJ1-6	CASSSSLQGGNSPLHF
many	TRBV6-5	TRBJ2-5	CASSYSRGLETQYF
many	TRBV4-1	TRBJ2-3	CASSRVSGTQYF
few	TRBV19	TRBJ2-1	CASSIDSSGHYNEQFF
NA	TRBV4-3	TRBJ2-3	CASSQDRGRATDTQYF
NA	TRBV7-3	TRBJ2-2	CASREQGEGTGELFF
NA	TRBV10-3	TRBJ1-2	CAIGAEALSGYTF
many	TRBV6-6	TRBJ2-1	CASSYTGGEQFF
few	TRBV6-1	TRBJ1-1	CASRGLGAAYGFF
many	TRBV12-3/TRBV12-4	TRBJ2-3	CASSDSADTQYF
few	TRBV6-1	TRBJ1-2	CASSEPLTGGNGYTF
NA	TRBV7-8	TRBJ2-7	CASSISWDYEQYF
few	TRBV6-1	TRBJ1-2	CASSPISQLNYGYTF
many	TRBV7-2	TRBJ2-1	CASSPTSGVSNEQFF
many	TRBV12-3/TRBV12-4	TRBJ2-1	CASSLDQLAGRYNEQFF
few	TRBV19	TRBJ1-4	CASSPREANEKLFF
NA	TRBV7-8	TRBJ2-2	CATNLDTGGGGELFF
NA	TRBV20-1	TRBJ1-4	CSARNHQGAMGTNEKLFF
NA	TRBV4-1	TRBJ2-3	CASSQVGPGAQGSSTDTQYF
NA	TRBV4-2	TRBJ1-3	CASSFQDRVGENTIYF
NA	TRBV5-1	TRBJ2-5	CASHDPLETQYF
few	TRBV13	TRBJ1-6	CASSPNGHSSSYNSPLHF
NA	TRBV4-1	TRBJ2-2	CASSLGDINTGELFF
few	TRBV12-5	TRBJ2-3	CASGPGLYTDTQYF
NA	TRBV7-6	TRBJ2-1	CASSPGLAGFYNEQFF
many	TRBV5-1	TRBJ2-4	CASSLDIIAKNIQYF
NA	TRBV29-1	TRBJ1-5	CSVGLTGKNQPQHF
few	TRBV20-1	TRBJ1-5	CSARPDRGGQPQHF
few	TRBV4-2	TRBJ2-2	CASSQAVAGGRGTGELFF
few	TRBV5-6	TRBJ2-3	CASSPPTVSTDTQYF
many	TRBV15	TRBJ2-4	CATSRNRGGNIQYF
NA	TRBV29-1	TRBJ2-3	CSVDLGENTQYF
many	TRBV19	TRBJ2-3	CASDAGLGGTDTQYF
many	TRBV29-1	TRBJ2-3	CSVEPTGSTDTQYF
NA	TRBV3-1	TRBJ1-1	CASSQGGKYTEAFF
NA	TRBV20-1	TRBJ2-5	CSAREQGPGAQYF
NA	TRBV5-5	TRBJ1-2	CASSRTGGGTIYGYTF
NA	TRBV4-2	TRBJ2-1	CASSPRQPGTTSLDEQFF
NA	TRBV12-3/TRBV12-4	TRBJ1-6	CASSFLGAGNSPLHF
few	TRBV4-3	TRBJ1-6	CASSQSRSSYNSPLHF
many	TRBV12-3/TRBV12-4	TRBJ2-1	CASSSSSTSSDEQFF
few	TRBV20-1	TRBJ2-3	CSARIPGVADTQYF
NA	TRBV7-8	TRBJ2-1	CASSTRQGGTYNEQFF
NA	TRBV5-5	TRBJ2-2	CASREGQGAFGETGELFF
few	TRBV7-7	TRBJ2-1	CASSLGEPHNEQFF
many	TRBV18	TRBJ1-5	CASSPTRVGQPQHF
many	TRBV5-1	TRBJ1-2	CASSSVDRGANYGYTF
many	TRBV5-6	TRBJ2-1	CASSLWGLAFNEQFF
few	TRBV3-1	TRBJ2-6	CASSQDLAISGANVLTF
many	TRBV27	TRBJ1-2	CASSLDRVYGYTF
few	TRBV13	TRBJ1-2	CASSLRQGTGGYTF
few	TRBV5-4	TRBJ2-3	CASSLGQDPSTDTQYF
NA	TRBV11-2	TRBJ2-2	CASSKGEGPTGELFF
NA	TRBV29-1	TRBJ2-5	CSARLGGETQYF
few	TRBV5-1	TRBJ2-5	CASSLDVGREETQYF